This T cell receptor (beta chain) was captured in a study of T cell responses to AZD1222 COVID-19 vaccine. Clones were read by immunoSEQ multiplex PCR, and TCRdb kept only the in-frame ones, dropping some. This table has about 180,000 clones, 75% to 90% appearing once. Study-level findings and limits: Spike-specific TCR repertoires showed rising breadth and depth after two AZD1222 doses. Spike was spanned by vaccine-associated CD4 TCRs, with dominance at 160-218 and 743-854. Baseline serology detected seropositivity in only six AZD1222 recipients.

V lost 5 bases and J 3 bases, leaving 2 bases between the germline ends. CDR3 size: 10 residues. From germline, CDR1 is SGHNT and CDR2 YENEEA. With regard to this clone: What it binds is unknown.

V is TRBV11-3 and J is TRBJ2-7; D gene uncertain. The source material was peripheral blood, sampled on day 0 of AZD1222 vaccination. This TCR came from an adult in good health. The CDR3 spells CASSHYEQYF. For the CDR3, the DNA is TGTGCCAGCAGCCACTACGAGCAGTACTTC.